This TCR beta chain is from a study of T-cell reconstitution after alpha-beta-depleted transplantation in children (dated by TCRdb to about 2016). At the level of the whole study: Using TCR repertoire profiling, the study followed T-cell immune reconstitution in a quantitative way in children after TCRalphabeta/CD19-depleted allogeneic hematopoietic cell transplantation.

The germline V gene gives CDR1 as SGHRS and CDR2 as YFSETQ. The CDR3 holds 16 amino acids from the cysteine to the phenylalanine. Just the 48-base CDR3 DNA is kept, in frame starting at base 1. Trimmed from V: 2 bases; trimmed from J: 4 bases; junction bases lacking a gene match: 8. Results the study describes overall, beyond this receptor: The apparently early recovery of alphabetaT-cell counts about two months after transplant reportedly depended on only several hundred rapidly expanded clones that came from non-depleted graft cells. The frequencies of hyperexpanded clones fell over the following months, and after one year, T-cell counts and TCRbeta diversity were mostly attributed to newly produced T cells. In some patients, the high TCRbeta diversity seen at day 60 was put down to recipient T cells and intrathymic progenitors that had survived conditioning.

Library construction relied on PCR. Instrument used: Illumina HiSeq 2500. To normalize quantification of the TCRbeta repertoire, the TCR libraries were built with molecular barcoding that relied on unique molecular identifiers. The raw public reads went through TCRdb reprocessing: fastp at Q25, MiXCR clone calling, in-frame beta chains kept. Under each unique CDR3 protein, matching rows form one entry showing the most common genes and DNA. A total of about 200,000 distinct CDR3 sequences appear in this sample, around 9.2% of them only once. The ten most abundant clones make up 35% to 40% of the sample. According to the study, the label for this sample's treatment or condition signals: allogeneic hematopoietic cell transplantation with graft depleted of TCRalphabeta T cells and CD19 B cells. The children who served as transplant recipients had been given grafts of TCRalphabeta/CD19-depleted allogeneic hematopoietic cells.

As to this clonotype: The antigen it recognizes is unknown. No much larger clone exists at a distance of one base, and base qualities are not known.

This sequence originates from a male patient under 10 years old who had a stem cell transplant for acute myeloid leukemia, so the T cells may come from the graft donor. Recombination linked TRBV5-1 to TRBJ1-2; 10 junctional bases match TRBD1. The specimen comprised PBMCs, mostly from graft donor cells, sampled 360 days after TCRalphabeta/CD19-depleted stem cell transplant. The CDR3 loop reads CASSFTGTGASYGYTF. In nucleotide form, the sequence is TGCGCCAGCAGCTTTACCGGGACAGGGGCCAGCTATGGCTACACCTTC.